The clone carrying this T cell receptor beta chain was seen at least ten times. Its antigen is undetermined. As diagnostic evidence, clinical symptoms, serum thyroxine, TRAb, thyroid ultrasound and orbital computed tomography were relied upon. The record originates from a study of Graves' ophthalmopathy and Graves' hyperthyroidism. Across the study: At the time of initial diagnosis and before any treatment, peripheral blood was collected. Study-wide findings and caveats: Appearing in blood as well were most expanded thyroid clonotypes above 0.001 frequency. The model forecast ophthalmopathy progression, reaching 70.59% sensitivity and about 75% specificity.

Germline values: CDR1 SQVTM, CDR2 ANQGSEA. Unmatched junction bases numbered 7, after V lost 3 bases and J lost 2 bases. The CDR3 length is 14 residues. The study amplified TCR beta CDR3 regions using RNA transcripts. First-round RT-PCR with HTBI primers preceded a second-round multiplex PCR. TCRdb reprocessed the multiplex PCR reads with MiXCR, giving one entry per CDR3 protein. Found here are approximately 210,000 distinct CDR3 sequences, just under 30% of them singletons; the top ten hold approximately 8.6%. The TCR sequence derives from a man aged 50 to 60 with Graves' ophthalmopathy. Sequencing was carried out using peripheral blood. V usage is TRBV29-1 and J usage is TRBJ2-7; 7 nucleotides align to TRBD2. CDR3 loop: CSVDAGDLTYEQYF. CDR3 bases: TGCAGCGTTGATGCGGGGGATCTCACCTACGAGCAGTACTTC.